These 24 T cell receptor beta chains originate from one sample sequenced in a study of T cells in tuberculosis (dated by TCRdb to the late 2010s). The library was generated by the immunoSEQ multiplex PCR assay. This immuneACCESS table, as held by TCRdb, lists in-frame sequences with V and J called but not all clones. Of the missing ones, under half trace to an unresolved V gene in checked studies; the others have no known cause. Recorded for this sample are 38,000 or so clones; 95% of them occurred a single time. Approximately 3.8% of the sample is in the top ten clones. Sequenced material: PBMCs. Source of these receptors: a donor between 10 and 35 years old with latent tuberculosis or without tuberculosis infection.

V usage is TRBV5-5 and J usage is TRBJ1-1; TRBD1 is a possible D gene (5 bases). Germline V gives CDR1 SGHKS, CDR2 YYEKEE (reference sequence). The CDR3 extends over 15 amino acids. Trimming cost V 3 bases and J 5 bases, with 17 bases left between them. The CDR3 DNA is TGTGCCAGCAGCTCCGGCTTCGGGGGTGGAACTGAAGCTTTCTTT. As protein: CASSSGFGGGTEAFF.

The chain has TRBV28 and TRBJ2-7; weak D call: TRBD2 (5 bases). The ends were cut back, 7 bases at V and 7 bases at J, with 14 bases in the middle. The CDR3 totals 12 residues. CDR1 and CDR2 from the germline V gene are MDHEN and SYDVKM. This CDR3 reads CASMRMGGEQYF. In DNA form, the CDR3 reads TGTGCCAGCATGAGGATGGGCGGGGAGCAGTACTTC.

V usage is TRBV7-2 and J usage is TRBJ2-7; D remains ambiguous. The CDR3 is made up of 12 amino acids. Germline CDR1 SGHTA, CDR2 FQGNSA. Trimming removed 2 bases from V and 4 bases from J, with 6 bases in between. CDR3 protein: CASSLFNYEQYF. The CDR3, as DNA: TGTGCCAGCAGCTTATTTAATTACGAGCAGTACTTC.

The chain couples TRBV19 to TRBJ2-5; tentative D call: TRBD2 (6 bases). V was shortened by 4 bases and J by 3 bases, with 15 bases between the two germline ends. CDR1 is LNHDA and CDR2 is SQIVND in the germline V gene (reference sequence). The CDR3 is 15 residues long. CDR3 loop: CASSRQPGLKETQYF. In nucleotides, the CDR3 is TGTGCCAGTAGTAGGCAACCGGGACTCAAAGAGACCCAGTACTTC.

The chain recombines TRBV6-4 with TRBJ2-2; D remains unclear. V was cut by 6 bases and J by 0 bases, with 14 bases left in between. Germline-derived CDR1 and CDR2 are MRHNA and SNTAGT. CDR3 size: 16 residues. The CDR3 sequence is CASSGGDSANTGELFF. The DNA for the CDR3 is TGTGCCAGCAGCGGTGGTGATTCCGCGAACACCGGGGAGCTGTTTTTT.

The V and J genes are TRBV25-1 and TRBJ2-5; 8 bases line up with TRBD1. There are 14 residues in the CDR3. Germline CDR1 and CDR2: MGHDK and SYGVNS. The V and J ends lost 1 base and 5 bases, in that order; junction bases with no gene match: 3. The CDR3, as DNA: TGTGCCAGCAGTGAATCACGACAGGGGGAGACCCAGTACTTC. It translates to CASSESRQGETQYF.

The chain joins TRBV9 to TRBJ2-1; TRBD2 matches 11 bases. Germline values: CDR1 SGDLS, CDR2 YYNGEE. With 0 bases clipped from V and 7 bases from J, the junction kept 3 bases outside the gene matches. The CDR3 covers 15 residues. CDR3 sequence reads: CASSVDSGGANEQFF. The DNA for the CDR3 is TGTGCCAGCAGCGTAGATAGCGGGGGGGCGAATGAGCAGTTCTTC.

The chain couples TRBV11-2 to TRBJ1-2, with 9 bases aligning to TRBD1. The germline gives CDR1 SGHAT, CDR2 FQNNGV. Losses at the gene ends were 6 bases for V and 7 bases for J; bases not matched to a gene: 6. The CDR3 has 13 amino acids. The CDR3 DNA reads TGTGCCAGCAGACAGGGGGCTCTAGGTGGCTACACCTTC. Protein sequence: CASRQGALGGYTF.

The V call is TRBV18, the J call TRBJ2-7, with 10 bases aligning to TRBD1. J lost 5 bases, V lost 3 bases, and 7 bases had no gene match. The CDR3 has 15 residues. Germline CDR1 is KGHSH and CDR2 is LQKENI. In DNA, the CDR3 is TGTGCCAGCTCACCTTTCCGGGACAGGGGAAACGAGCAGTACTTC. The encoded protein is CASSPFRDRGNEQYF.

The genes are TRBV5-5 and TRBJ2-7, with TRBD1 identical over 9 bases. The ends lost 4 bases at V and 1 base at J; junction bases unmatched: 9. The CDR3 length is 16 residues. The germline gives CDR1 SGHKS, CDR2 YYEKEE (reference sequence). The CDR3 region has the DNA TGTGCCAGCAGCCTACGTCCGGGACAGGGTTCCTACGAGCAGTACTTC. Residues: CASSLRPGQGSYEQYF.

This chain connects TRBV6-5 to TRBJ1-1, with TRBD1 as a possible D gene (6 bases). CDR3 length: 16 residues. From germline, CDR1 is MNHEY and CDR2 SVGAGI. The V and J ends lost 3 bases and 1 base respectively, with 15 bases between them. CDR3 amino acids: CASSYRGGAQNTEAFF. DNA of the CDR3: TGTGCCAGCAGTTATCGAGGGGGGGCCCAGAACACTGAAGCTTTCTTT.

This sequence joins TRBV30 and TRBJ1-1, with 7 bases aligning to TRBD1. The CDR3 consists of 14 residues. Germline trimming cut 2 bases from V and 4 bases from J; bases unmatched to any gene: 7. Germline lookup yields CDR1 GTSNPN and CDR2 SVGIG (reference sequence). CDR3 DNA: TGTGCCTGGAGTCTACAGGGGTTGGGCACTGAAGCTTTCTTT. It codes for CAWSLQGLGTEAFF.

This clone showed up just once. The chain couples TRBV5-1 to TRBJ1-2; 7 nucleotides agree with TRBD1. The J segment lost 8 bases and the V segment lost 0 bases, leaving 16 bases of the junction unmatched. Germline lookup yields CDR1 SGHRS and CDR2 YFSETQ. CDR3 length: 17 amino acids. CDR3 nucleotide sequence: TGCGCCAGCAGCTTGGAGCAACTAGCCGGGACAGAGGGCGGCTACACCTTC. Protein product: CASSLEQLAGTEGGYTF.

DNA for the CDR3: TGCGCCAGCAGCCAAGATCTCCACGAGTTAATCTCCTACGAGCAGTACTTC. It is translated as CASSQDLHELISYEQYF. This rearrangement joins TRBV4-3 to TRBJ2-7; D is undetermined. This CDR3 has 17 residues. The V gene's germline CDR1 is LGHNA and CDR2 YSLEER. The V gene lost 0 bases and the J gene lost 0 bases, with 15 bases spanning the gap.

J is TRBJ1-2 and V is TRBV11-2; 8 bases match TRBD1. Germline assignment: CDR1 SGHAT and CDR2 FQNNGV. Trimming took 1 base from V and 1 from J; bases not matched to a gene: 8. The CDR3 has 17 residues. CDR3 DNA: TGTGCCAGCAGCTTAGGATCCGGACAGGGAAATAACTATGGCTACACCTTC. It is translated as CASSLGSGQGNNYGYTF. The full variable domain, in which reference TRBV11-2 and TRBJ1-2 provide the parts outside the CDR3, is EAGVAQSPRYKIIEKRQSVAFWCNPISGHATLYWYQQILGQGPKLLIQFQNNGVVDDSQLPKDRFSAERLKGVDSTLKIQPAKLEDSAVYLCASSLGSGQGNNYGYTFGSGTRLTVV.

The chain uses TRBV2 and TRBJ1-3, with D possibly being TRBD1 (5 bases). V lost 4 bases to trimming and J lost 3 bases, with 10 bases between them. The CDR3 is 14 residues long. Germline V CDR1 and CDR2: SNHLY, FYNNEI. The DNA for the CDR3 is TGTGCCAGCAGTGTGGGGGGTAGTGGAAACACCATATATTTT. Protein: CASSVGGSGNTIYF.

The chain uses TRBV7-8 and TRBJ2-2, with TRBD2 matching 8 bases. After removal of 5 bases from V and 0 bases from J, the junction contained 5 bases not matched to a gene. This CDR3 region has 16 residues. Germline loops: CDR1 SGHVS, CDR2 FQNEAQ. Here the CDR3 reads CASSTGGDSNTGELFF. DNA for the CDR3: TGTGCCAGCAGCACGGGAGGGGACTCGAACACCGGGGAGCTGTTTTTT.

DNA for the CDR3: TGTGCCAGCAGCCCCCGATTGCAGCGGACCACCGGGGAGCTGTTTTTT. Translated: CASSPRLQRTTGELFF. The rearrangement links TRBV9 to TRBJ2-2; possible D gene TRBD2, 5 bases. This CDR3 contains 16 residues. Germline V gene lookup returns CDR1 SGDLS and CDR2 YYNGEE. The germline V and J ends were trimmed by 4 bases and 4 bases, with 17 bases remaining between them.

The rearrangement uses TRBV27 and TRBJ2-2; maybe TRBD1 (6 bases). Trimming stripped 6 bases from V and 5 bases from J, with 16 bases between. CDR3 length: 15 amino acids. Germline loops: CDR1 MNHEY, CDR2 SMNVEV (reference sequence). CDR3 DNA: TGTGCCAGCAGCGCTAACAGGGCGCGGACCGGGGAGCTGTTTTTT. Encoded protein: CASSANRARTGELFF.

Regarding this clone: The identical CDR3 is also encoded by other nucleotide sequences in the sample. This chain links TRBV2 with TRBJ2-1; 10 positions match TRBD2. Germline loops: CDR1 SNHLY, CDR2 FYNNEI. V dropped 8 bases and J dropped 8; count of bases not matched to a gene: 30. The CDR3 loop spans 21 amino acids. The CDR3 here is CASCVWVGEGKAGTSVYEQFF. The CDR3 DNA reads as TGTGCCAGCTGTGTTTGGGTGGGGGAGGGGAAGGCCGGGACTAGCGTGTATGAGCAGTTCTTC.

J is TRBJ2-6 and V is TRBV7-4, with TRBD1 identical over 8 bases. Per the germline V gene, CDR1 is SGHVT and CDR2 is SQSDAQ. The V segment lost 4 bases and the J segment 11 bases; nucleotides outside the gene matches: 7. The CDR3 totals 14 residues. CDR3 sequence reads: CASSSRTGSDVLTF. In DNA form, the CDR3 reads TGTGCCAGCAGCTCCCGGACAGGGTCAGACGTCCTGACTTTC.

The genes are TRBV7-8 and TRBJ1-5; weak D call: TRBD1 (5 bases). Germline V CDR1 and CDR2: SGHVS, FQNEAQ. The CDR3 is 15 residues long. Trimming shortened V by 0 bases and J by 1 base, and 7 bases separated the two germline ends. CDR3 loop: CASSLAGGSNQPQHF. CDR3 nucleotides: TGTGCCAGCAGCTTAGCGGGGGGAAGCAATCAGCCCCAGCATTTT.

The gene calls are TRBV7-9 and TRBJ2-7, with 12 bases that match TRBD1. V dropped 6 bases and J dropped 6; count of bases not matched to a gene: 9. This CDR3 is built from 15 residues. Germline lookup yields CDR1 SEHNR and CDR2 FQNEAQ (reference sequence). The DNA for the CDR3 is TGTGCCAGCAGTCCAGCCGGGACAGGGGGCGCCGAGCAGTACTTC. Residues: CASSPAGTGGAEQYF. The variable domain in full, completed from reference TRBV7-9 and TRBJ2-7, reads DTGVSQNPRHKITKRGQNVTFRCDPISEHNRLYWYRQTLGQGPEFLTYFQNEAQLEKSRLLSDRFSAERPKGSFSTLEIQRTEQGDSAMYLCASSPAGTGGAEQYFGPGTRLTVT.

The chain employs TRBV18 and TRBJ1-2; perhaps TRBD1 as D (6 bases). The V gene lost 2 bases and the J gene lost 0 bases, with 13 bases spanning the gap. Germline V CDR1 and CDR2: KGHSH, LQKENI. There are 16 residues in the CDR3. Written as DNA, the CDR3 is TGTGCCAGCTCACCAAAAGACAGGCTCGCTAACTATGGCTACACCTTC. Its protein product is CASSPKDRLANYGYTF.